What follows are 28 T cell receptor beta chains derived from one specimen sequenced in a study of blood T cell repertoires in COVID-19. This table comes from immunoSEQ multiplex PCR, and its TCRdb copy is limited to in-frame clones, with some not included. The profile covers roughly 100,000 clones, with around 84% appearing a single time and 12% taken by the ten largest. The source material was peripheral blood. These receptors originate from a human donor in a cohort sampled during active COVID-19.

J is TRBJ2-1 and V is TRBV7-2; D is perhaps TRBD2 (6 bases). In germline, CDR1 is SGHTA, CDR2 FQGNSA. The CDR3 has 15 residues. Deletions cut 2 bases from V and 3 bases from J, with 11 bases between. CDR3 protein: CASSLSRGSYNEQFF. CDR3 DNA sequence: TGTGCCAGCAGCTTATCCCGGGGGAGCTACAATGAGCAGTTCTTC.

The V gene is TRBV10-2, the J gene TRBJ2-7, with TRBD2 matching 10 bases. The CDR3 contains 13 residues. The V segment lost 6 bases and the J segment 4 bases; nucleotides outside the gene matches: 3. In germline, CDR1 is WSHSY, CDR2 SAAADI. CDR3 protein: CASRSGGGYEQYF. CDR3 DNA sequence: TGCGCCAGCAGGAGCGGGGGGGGATACGAGCAGTACTTC.

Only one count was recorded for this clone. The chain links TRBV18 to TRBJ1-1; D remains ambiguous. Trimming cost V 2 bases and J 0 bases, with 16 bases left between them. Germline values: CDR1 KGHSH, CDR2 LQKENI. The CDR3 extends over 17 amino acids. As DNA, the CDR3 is TGTGCCAGCTCACCATTGTGGTCGGGAAGCATGAACACTGAAGCTTTCTTT. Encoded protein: CASSPLWSGSMNTEAFF.

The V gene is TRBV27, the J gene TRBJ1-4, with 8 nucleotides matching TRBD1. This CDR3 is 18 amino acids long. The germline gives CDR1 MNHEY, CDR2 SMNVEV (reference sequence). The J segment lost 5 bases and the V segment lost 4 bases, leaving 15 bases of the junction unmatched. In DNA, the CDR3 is TGTGCCAGCAGTTCCCTAAAACTTTTAGGGACAGGAAATGAAAAACTGTTTTTT. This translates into CASSSLKLLGTGNEKLFF. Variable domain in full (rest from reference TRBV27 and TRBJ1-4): EAQVTQNPRYLITVTGKKLTVTCSQNMNHEYMSWYRQDPGLGLRQIYYSMNVEVTDKGDVPEGYKVSRKEKRNFPLILESPSPNQTSLYFCASSSLKLLGTGNEKLFFGSGTQLSVL.

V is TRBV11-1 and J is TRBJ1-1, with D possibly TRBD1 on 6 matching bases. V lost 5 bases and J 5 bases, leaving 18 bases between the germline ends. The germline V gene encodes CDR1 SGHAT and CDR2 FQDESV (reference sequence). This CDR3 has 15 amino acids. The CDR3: CASSPWTALSTEAFF. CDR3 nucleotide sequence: TGTGCCAGCAGCCCCTGGACAGCCTTGAGTACTGAAGCTTTCTTT.

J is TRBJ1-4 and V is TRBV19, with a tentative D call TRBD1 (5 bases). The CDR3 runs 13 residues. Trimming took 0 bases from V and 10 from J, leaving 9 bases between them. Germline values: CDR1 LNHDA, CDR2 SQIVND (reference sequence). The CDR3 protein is CASSIEGHGKLFF. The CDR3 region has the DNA TGTGCCAGTAGTATAGAGGGGCATGGAAAACTGTTTTTT.

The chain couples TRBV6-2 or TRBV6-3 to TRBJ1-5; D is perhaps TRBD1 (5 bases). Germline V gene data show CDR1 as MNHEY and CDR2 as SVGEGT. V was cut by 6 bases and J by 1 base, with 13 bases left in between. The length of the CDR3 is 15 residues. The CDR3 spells CASSLDTTSNQPQHF. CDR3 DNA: TGTGCCAGCAGCCTGGACACAACGAGCAATCAGCCCCAGCATTTT.

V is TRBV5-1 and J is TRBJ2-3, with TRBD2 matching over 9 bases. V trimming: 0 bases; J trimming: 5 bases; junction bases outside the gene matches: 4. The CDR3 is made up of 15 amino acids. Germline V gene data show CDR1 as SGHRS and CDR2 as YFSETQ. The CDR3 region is CASSLAAGGQDTQYF. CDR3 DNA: TGCGCCAGCAGCTTGGCTGCGGGGGGGCAAGATACGCAGTATTTT.

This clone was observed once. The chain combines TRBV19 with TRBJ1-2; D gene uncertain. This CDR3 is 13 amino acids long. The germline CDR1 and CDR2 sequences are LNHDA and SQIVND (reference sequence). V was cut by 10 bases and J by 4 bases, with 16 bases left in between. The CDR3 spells CATKYSSTYGYTF. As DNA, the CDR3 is TGTGCCACCAAGTACTCCTCCACCTATGGCTACACCTTC.

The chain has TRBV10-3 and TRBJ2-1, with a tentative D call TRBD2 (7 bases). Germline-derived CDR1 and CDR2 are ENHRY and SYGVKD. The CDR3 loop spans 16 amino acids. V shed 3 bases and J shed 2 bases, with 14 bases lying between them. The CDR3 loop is CAISDRRGGTYNEQFF. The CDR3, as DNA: TGTGCCATCAGTGACCGAAGGGGGGGCACCTACAATGAGCAGTTCTTC.

The chain's CDR3 is CSVDVGGYEQYF. In DNA, the CDR3 is TGCAGCGTTGACGTCGGGGGTTACGAGCAGTACTTC. The chain recombines TRBV29-1 with TRBJ2-7, with D maybe TRBD2 (6 bases). Germline CDR1 reads SQVTM; CDR2 reads ANQGSEA. Trimming pared 3 bases from V and 4 bases from J, leaving 10 bases between. There are 12 residues in the CDR3.

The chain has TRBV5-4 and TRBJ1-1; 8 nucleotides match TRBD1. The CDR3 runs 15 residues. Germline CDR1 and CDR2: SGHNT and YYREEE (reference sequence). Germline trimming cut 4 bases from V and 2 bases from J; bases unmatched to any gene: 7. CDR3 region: CASSPGQGGNTEAFF. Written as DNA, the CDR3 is TGTGCCAGCAGCCCTGGACAGGGTGGTAACACTGAAGCTTTCTTT.

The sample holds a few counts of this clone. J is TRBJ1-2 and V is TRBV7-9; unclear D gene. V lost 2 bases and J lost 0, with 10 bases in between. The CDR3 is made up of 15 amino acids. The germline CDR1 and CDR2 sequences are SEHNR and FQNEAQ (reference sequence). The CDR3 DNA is TGTGCCAGCAGCTTAAATAGGAGCCCTAACTATGGCTACACCTTC. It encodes CASSLNRSPNYGYTF.

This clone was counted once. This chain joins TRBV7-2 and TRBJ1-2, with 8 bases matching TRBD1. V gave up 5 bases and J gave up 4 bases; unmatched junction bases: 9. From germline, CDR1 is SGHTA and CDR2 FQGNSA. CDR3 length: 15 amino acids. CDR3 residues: CASSPRQGFPYGYTF. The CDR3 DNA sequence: TGTGCCAGCAGCCCCCGACAGGGGTTTCCCTATGGCTACACCTTC.

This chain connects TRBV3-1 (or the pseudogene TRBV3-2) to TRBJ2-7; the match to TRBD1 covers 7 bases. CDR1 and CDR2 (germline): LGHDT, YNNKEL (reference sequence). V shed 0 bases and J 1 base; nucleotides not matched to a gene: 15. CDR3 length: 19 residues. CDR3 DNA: TGTGCCAGCAGCCAAGATGACGGTCAGGGGGAATTAAAATCCTACGAGCAGTACTTC. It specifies CASSQDDGQGELKSYEQYF.

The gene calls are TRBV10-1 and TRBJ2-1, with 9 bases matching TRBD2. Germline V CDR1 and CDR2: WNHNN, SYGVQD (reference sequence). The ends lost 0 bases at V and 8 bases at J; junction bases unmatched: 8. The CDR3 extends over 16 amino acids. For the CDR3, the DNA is TGCGCCAGCAGTGAGTCAGCGGGGGGAAAGGTGTATGAGCAGTTCTTC. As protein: CASSESAGGKVYEQFF.

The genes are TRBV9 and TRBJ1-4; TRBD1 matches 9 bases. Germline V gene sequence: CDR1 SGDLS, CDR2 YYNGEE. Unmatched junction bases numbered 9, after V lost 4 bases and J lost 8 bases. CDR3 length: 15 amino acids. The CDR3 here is CASSPTEGQGEKLFF. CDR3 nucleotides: TGTGCCAGCAGCCCCACGGAGGGACAGGGCGAAAAACTGTTTTTT.

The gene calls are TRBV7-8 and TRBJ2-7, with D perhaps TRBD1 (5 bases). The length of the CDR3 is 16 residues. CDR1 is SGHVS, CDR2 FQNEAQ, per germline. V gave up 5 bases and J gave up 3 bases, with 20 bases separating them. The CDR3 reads CASSRGSSHLGYEQYF. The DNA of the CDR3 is TGTGCCAGCAGCAGGGGTAGCTCCCATCTTGGCTACGAGCAGTACTTC.

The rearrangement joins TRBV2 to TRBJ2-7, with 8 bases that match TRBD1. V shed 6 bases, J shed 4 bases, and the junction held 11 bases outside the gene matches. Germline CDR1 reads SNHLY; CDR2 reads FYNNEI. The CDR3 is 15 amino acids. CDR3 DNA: TGTGCCAGCAGGGAGAAGTCAGGGGGCGCTTACGAGCAGTACTTC. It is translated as CASREKSGGAYEQYF.

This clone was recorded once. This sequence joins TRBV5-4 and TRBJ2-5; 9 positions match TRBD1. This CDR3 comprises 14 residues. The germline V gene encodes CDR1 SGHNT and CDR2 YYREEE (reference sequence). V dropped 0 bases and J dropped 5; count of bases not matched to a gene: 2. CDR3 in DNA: TGTGCCAGCAGCTTGGGGACAGGGGTCGAGACCCAGTACTTC. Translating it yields CASSLGTGVETQYF.

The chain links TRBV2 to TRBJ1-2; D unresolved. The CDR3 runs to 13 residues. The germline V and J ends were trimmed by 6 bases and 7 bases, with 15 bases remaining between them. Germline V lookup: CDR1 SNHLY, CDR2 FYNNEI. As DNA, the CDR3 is TGTGCCAGCAGCGACCCAGCGGGCACTGGCTACACCTTC. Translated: CASSDPAGTGYTF.

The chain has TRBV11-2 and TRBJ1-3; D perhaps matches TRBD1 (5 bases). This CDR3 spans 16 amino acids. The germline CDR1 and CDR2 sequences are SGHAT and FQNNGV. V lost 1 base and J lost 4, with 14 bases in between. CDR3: CASSLVMGQSGNTIYF. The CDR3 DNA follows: TGTGCCAGCAGCTTAGTGATGGGGCAGTCGGGAAACACCATATATTTT.

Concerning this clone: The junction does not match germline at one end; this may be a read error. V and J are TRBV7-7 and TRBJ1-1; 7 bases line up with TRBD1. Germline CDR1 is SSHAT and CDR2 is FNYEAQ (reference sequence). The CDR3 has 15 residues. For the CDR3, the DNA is TGTGCTAGCAACCTGACAGGGACGAAGAACACTGAAGCTTTCTTT. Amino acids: CASNLTGTKNTEAFF. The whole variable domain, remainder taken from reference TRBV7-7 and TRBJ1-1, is GAGVSQSPRYKVTKRGQDVTLRCDPISSHATLYWYQQALGQGPEFLTYFNYEAQPDKSGLPSDRFSAERPEGSISTLTIQRTEQRDSAMYRCASNLTGTKNTEAFFGQGTRLTVV.

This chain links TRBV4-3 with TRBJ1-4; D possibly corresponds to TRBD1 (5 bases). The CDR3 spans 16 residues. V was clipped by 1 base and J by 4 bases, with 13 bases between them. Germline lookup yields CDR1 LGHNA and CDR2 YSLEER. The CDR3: CASSQANQGFNEKLFF. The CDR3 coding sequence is TGCGCCAGCAGCCAAGCAAACCAGGGCTTTAATGAAAAACTGTTTTTT.

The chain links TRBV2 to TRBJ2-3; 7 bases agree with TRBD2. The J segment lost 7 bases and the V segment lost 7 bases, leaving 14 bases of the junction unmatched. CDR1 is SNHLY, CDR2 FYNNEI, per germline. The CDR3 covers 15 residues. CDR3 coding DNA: TGTGCCAGCAATCCTTGGCGGGGGAAGGAGAATACGCAGTATTTT. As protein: CASNPWRGKENTQYF.

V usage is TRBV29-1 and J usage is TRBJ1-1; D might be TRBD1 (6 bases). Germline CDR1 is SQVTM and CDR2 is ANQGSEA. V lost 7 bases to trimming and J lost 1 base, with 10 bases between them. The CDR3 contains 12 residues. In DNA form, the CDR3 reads TGCAGCGCCTGGACAGCGAACACTGAAGCTTTCTTT. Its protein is CSAWTANTEAFF.

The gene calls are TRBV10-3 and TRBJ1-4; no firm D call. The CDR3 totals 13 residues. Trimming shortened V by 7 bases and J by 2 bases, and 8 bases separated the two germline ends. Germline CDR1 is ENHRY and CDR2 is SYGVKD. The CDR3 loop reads CAIKPGTNEKLFF. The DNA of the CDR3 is TGTGCCATCAAGCCGGGGACTAATGAAAAACTGTTTTTT.

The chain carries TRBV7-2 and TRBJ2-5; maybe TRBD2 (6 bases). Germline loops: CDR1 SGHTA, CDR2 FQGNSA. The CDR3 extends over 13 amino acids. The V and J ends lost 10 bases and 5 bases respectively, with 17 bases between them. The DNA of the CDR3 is TGTGCCACTACGACAGCGGCGGGGGAGACCCAGTACTTC. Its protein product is CATTTAAGETQYF. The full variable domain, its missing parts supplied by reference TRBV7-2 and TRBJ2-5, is GAGVSQSPSNKVTEKGKDVELRCDPISGHTALYWYRQSLGQGLEFLIYFQGNSAPDKSGLPSDRFSAERTGGSVSTLTIQRTQQEDSAVYLCATTTAAGETQYFGPGTRLLVL.